This T cell receptor (beta chain) came from a study of blood T cell repertoires in COVID-19. Germline V gene data show CDR1 as MDHEN and CDR2 as SYDVKM. This CDR3 region has 14 residues. The J segment lost 3 bases and the V segment lost 1 base, leaving 2 bases of the junction unmatched. Profiling relied on immunoSEQ multiplex PCR, and the TCRdb table lists in-frame clones only, not all of them. The table includes 150,000 to 200,000 clones, roughly three quarters detected once. The sequencing input was peripheral blood. The clonotype comes from a man in his fifties or sixties with active or convalescent COVID-19. The chain recombines TRBV28 with TRBJ1-1, with 7 positions matching TRBD1. CDR3 sequence: CASSLLGTDTEAFF. CDR3 DNA: TGTGCCAGCAGTTTATTAGGGACAGACACTGAAGCTTTCTTT.